Included here is one T cell receptor beta chain sequence, with context. Authors' methods: Estimates of nucleated cell counts were drawn from the amplification of reference gene primers. Assay: immunoSEQ multiplex PCR; the TCRdb copy retains only in-frame clones and omits some. V, J and clone size reflect that table, while D and trimming were determined from the DNA. In the table there are approximately 77,000 clones, 70% to 90% of which are singletons. This sample was included in a study of blood T cell repertoires in COVID-19. Study details: COVID-19 samples, acute and convalescent, were from the United States, Italy and Spain. T cells, B-cell-depleted T cells, or PBMCs provided the cDNA or gDNA that served as material.

The ends lost 6 bases at V and 1 base at J; junction bases unmatched: 13. Germline V gives CDR1 MRHNA, CDR2 SNTAGT. The CDR3 has 18 amino acids. The V gene is TRBV6-4, the J gene TRBJ1-5; TRBD1 agrees at 9 bases. This receptor was identified in a man aged 25-45 years with acute or convalescent COVID-19. The sequenced sample consisted of peripheral blood. The DNA for the CDR3 is TGTGCCAGCAGCAACAACCGGGACAGGGAAGTGAGCAATCAGCCCCAGCATTTT. Its translation is CASSNNRDREVSNQPQHF.